These T cell receptor beta chains were read from a single sample in a study of T cell responses to AZD1222 COVID-19 vaccine. Using immunoSEQ multiplex PCR, the repertoire was profiled, and TCRdb retains in-frame clones only, with some absent. This sample has 170,000 or so clones, with 87% found just once. This specimen consisted of peripheral blood, obtained on day 0 of AZD1222 vaccination. Receptor source: an adult in good health. Each CDR3 is given with its conserved first and last residue. The order of the fields is J gene, V gene, CDR3 protein.

>TRBJ1-2|TRBV2
CASSEVAGLGGGYTF
>TRBJ2-5|TRBV2
CASSEGETQYF
>TRBJ2-2|TRBV5-6
CASSSGTGGNTGELFF
>TRBJ1-2|TRBV4-1
CASSQEGTGEANYGYTF
>TRBJ2-1|TRBV28
CASSPGGTTYNEQFF
>TRBJ1-3|TRBV9
CASSVAGTGGFGNTIYF
>TRBJ2-5|TRBV27
CASSSSRGQGQETQYF
>TRBJ1-2|TRBV10-3
CAISERSGQGAPLANYGYTF
>TRBJ2-3|TRBV13
CASSPRLVEYTQYF
>TRBJ2-7|TRBV30
CAWGDSPSREQYF
>TRBJ1-3|TRBV7-8
CASSATGGSYSGNTIYF
>TRBJ1-1|TRBV19
CASSRSRFQGIRSNTEAFF
>TRBJ2-7|TRBV4-2
CASSQDSGTGGYEQYF
>TRBJ1-1|TRBV5-1
CASSLEGGADTEAFF
>TRBJ1-1|TRBV21-1
CASSKGVRDRKNTEAFF
>TRBJ1-4|TRBV27
CASSRRPGTNEKLFF
>TRBJ1-3|TRBV6-5
CASSRTGAGNTIYF
>TRBJ2-1|TRBV7-2
CASSLGGTTGNEQFF
>TRBJ2-2|TRBV30
CAWSTSGMTGELFF
>TRBJ1-2|TRBV28
CASSLWGDREVGYTF
>TRBJ1-4|TRBV27
CASSFDRGHEKLFF
>TRBJ2-3|TRBV4-2
CASSQGLAGSLTDTQYF